This record covers a single TCR beta chain. As yet, its antigen is unknown. These data come from a study of CD8+ T cells in alopecia areata. Study information: The protocol delivered tofacitinib for 6 to 18 months, then withdrew it for 6 months.

Specified treatment: oral pan-JAK inhibitor, 5-10 mg twice daily. The CDR3 spans 15 residues. V lost 6 bases and J lost 4, with 18 bases in between. Looked up from germline, CDR1 is MNHEY and CDR2 is SMNVEV (reference sequence). cDNA reverse transcribed from extracted RNA served as the sequencing template. Some clones are missing from TCRdb's copy, which holds only in-frame ones; the method was immunoSEQ multiplex PCR. Among approximately 130,000 clones, around 60% were seen once, and the ten largest hold around 5.7%. The study's findings and limits: The presence of one nonresponder keeps the tie between baseline CD8+ expansion and response uncertain.

The sequencing here drew on CD4+ T cells sorted from blood, taken at week 4, from a patient treated with tofacitinib. This receptor was taken from a human donor with alopecia areata. The chain has TRBV27 and TRBJ2-5; perhaps D is TRBD1 or TRBD2 (6 bases each). CDR3 coding DNA: TGTGCCAGCAGCCATGGGATACAGGGAGGAGAGACCCAGTACTTC. As protein: CASSHGIQGGETQYF.